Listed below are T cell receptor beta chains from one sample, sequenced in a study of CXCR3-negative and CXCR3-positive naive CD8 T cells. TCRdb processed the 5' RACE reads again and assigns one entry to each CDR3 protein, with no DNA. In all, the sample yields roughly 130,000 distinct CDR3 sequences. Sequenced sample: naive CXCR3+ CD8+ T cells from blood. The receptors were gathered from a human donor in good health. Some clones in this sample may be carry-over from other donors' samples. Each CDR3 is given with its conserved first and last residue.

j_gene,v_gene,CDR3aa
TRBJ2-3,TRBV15,CATSRDPFTDTQYF
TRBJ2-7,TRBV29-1,CSVPSASGQMGEQYF
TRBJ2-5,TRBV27,CASSFRETQETQYF
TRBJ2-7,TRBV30,CAWEDRASYEQYF
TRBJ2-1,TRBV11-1,CASSPRGNYNEQFF
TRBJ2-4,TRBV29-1,CSVGDGRQTTDIQYF
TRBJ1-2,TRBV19,CASSAGPSNYGYTF
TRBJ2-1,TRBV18,CASSPLGREQFF
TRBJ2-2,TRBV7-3,CASSFGLANTGELFF
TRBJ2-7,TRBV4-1,CASSQTTGGGYEQYF
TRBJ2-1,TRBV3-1,CASSPDPSGYNEQFF
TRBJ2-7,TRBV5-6,CASSLVTEIYEQYF
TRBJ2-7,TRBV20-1,CSARDFEGAYEQYF
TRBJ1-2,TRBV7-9,CASSSMSSQIPYGYTF
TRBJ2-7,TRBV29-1,CSILTDLGYEQYF
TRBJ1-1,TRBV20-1,CSAREGFWASEAFF
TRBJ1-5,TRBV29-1,CSVVSANPNQPQHF
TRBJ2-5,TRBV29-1,CSVEGRGRETQYF
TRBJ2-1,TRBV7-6,CASSLVSDEQFF
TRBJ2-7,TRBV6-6,CASSHSTSYEQYF
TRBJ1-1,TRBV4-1,CASSQDSGAEAFF
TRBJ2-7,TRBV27,CASSLTGNEQYF
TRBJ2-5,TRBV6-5,CASSLTGGQAPQETQYF
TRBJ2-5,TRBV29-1,CSVERGTVDSRETQYF
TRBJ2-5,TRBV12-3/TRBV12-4,CASSSPPTGALRETQYF
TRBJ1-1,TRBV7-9,CASTKTEPNTEAFF
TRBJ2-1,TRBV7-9,CASSLPSHSSYNEQFF
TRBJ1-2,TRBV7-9,CASSPTSGQSYGYTF
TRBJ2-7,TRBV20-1,CSARLPQGVTFRGSYEQYF
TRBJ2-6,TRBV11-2,CASSLVGLDNVLTF
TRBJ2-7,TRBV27,CASSSGVSSYEQYF
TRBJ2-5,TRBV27,CASSLSGWGTETQYF
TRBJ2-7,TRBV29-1,CSVGWTEDYEQYF
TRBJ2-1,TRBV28,CASSPGTNSEQFF
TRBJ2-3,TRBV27,CASSLLAGVGDTQYF
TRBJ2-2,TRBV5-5,CASSLALALRELFF
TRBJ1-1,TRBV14,CASSQEEYTEAFF
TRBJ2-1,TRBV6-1,CASRSLMRGSSSYNEQFF
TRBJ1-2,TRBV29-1,CSVVGDYGYTF
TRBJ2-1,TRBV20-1,CSAIPRGAYNEQFF
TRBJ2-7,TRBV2,CASNEGTGVPYEQYF
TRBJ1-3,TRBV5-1,CASSPPTSGQGSDTIYF
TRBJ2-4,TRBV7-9,CASSPVGYGVLAKNIQYF
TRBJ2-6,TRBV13,CASTTEGVSGGANVLTF
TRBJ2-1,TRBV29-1,CRQYRGHNEQFF
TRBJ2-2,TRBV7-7,CASSLRSGELFF
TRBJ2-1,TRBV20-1,CSASETSWSEQFF
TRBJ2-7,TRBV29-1,CSARQKLSYEQYF
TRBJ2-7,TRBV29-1,CSVEDSLEDEQYF
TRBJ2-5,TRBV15,CATSRVGGGWETQYF
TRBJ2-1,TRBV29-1,CSVEVTKASYYNEQLF
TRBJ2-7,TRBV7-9,CASSLGASMYEQYF
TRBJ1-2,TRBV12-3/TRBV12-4,CASSFIPGGNYGYTF